This T cell receptor beta chain was identified during a study of T-cell memory formation after mild COVID-19. General study results and limits: Contracting CD4+ clones lay largely in CM and EM, with CD8+ ones residing in EMRA.

TCRdb re-derived calls from the 5' RACE reads in MiXCR, one entry per CDR3 protein. The repertoire consists of roughly 99,000 distinct CDR3 sequences, with 13% to 15% occurring once and the leading ten covering about 39%. About this clonotype itself: What it binds is unknown.

The CDR3 length is 15 residues. Germline-derived CDR1 and CDR2 are SGHTA and FQGTGA. V was cut by 2 bases and J by 4 bases, with 13 bases left in between. Sequencing used PBMCs or a T cell subset sorted from them (not recorded which). The receptor's source is a man aged 18 to 29 who had mild COVID-19 (a few samples of this study predate the infection). Cell type and time point are not known. The chain combines TRBV7-3 with TRBJ2-3, with D possibly called TRBD1 or TRBD2 (5 bases each). For the CDR3, the DNA is TGTGCCAGCAGCTTAGGGGGTGTTGGATCAGATACGCAGTATTTT. It yields the protein CASSLGGVGSDTQYF.